Listed below are T cell receptor beta chains from one sample, sequenced in a study of shared clonotypes between healthy human individuals. Assay: immunoSEQ multiplex PCR; the TCRdb copy retains only in-frame clones and omits some. Of some 380,000 clones listed, 90% to 98% are singletons. Sequencing was carried out using memory CD8+ T cells sorted from blood. The receptors were gathered from a man under 40 in good health. The CDR3 runs from the conserved cysteine through the conserved F or W. Fields, in order: J gene, D gene, clone size, V gene, CDR3 DNA, CDR3 protein. A D gene is named only where the DNA matches it firmly. The listing skips clone size in some rows; elsewhere it reads once, few, many or a size class.

TRBJ1-5,-,-,TRBV28,TGTGCCAGCAGTTTCTCCGGGGCCAATCAGCCCCAGCATTTT,CASSFSGANQPQHF
TRBJ2-1,TRBD2,-,TRBV2,TGTGCCAGCAGCGCCACCCTGACTAGCGGGAGAGTTAATGAGCAGTTCTTC,CASSATLTSGRVNEQFF
TRBJ2-5,TRBD2,-,TRBV25-1,TGTGCCAGCTCACTAGCGGGAGAGGTGACCCAGTACTTC,CASSLAGEVTQYF
TRBJ2-1,-,-,TRBV9,TGTGCCAGCAGCCCACCGTGGGGTGGCCCCTACAATGAGCAGTTCTTC,CASSPPWGGPYNEQFF
TRBJ2-1,TRBD2,-,TRBV6-1,TGTGCCAGCAGTGAAAATTTCGGATTCGTAGGAGGGAGGGGTGAGCAGTTCTTC,CASSENFGFVGGRGEQFF
TRBJ2-5,-,-,TRBV5-6,TGTGCCAGCAGCTTCGGGAGTGTGGAGACCCAGTACTTC,CASSFGSVETQYF
TRBJ1-2,-,-,TRBV28,TGTGCCAGCGGCTCGGCACTAGCTAACTATGGCTACACCTTC,CASGSALANYGYTF
TRBJ1-2,-,once,TRBV19,TGTGCCAGTAGTATTGCACTCTTCTATGGCTACACCTTC,CASSIALFYGYTF
TRBJ1-3,-,-,TRBV30,TGTGCCTGGAGTGTCGGGGTGGTGACTGGAAACACCATATATTTT,CAWSVGVVTGNTIYF
TRBJ1-5,-,-,TRBV2,TGTGCCAGCAGTGCCAGGGTTGGCCAGCCCCAGCATTTT,CASSARVGQPQHF
TRBJ2-7,TRBD2,-,TRBV4-2,TGTGCCAGCAGCCATACTAGCGGGAGCCACGAGCAGTACTTC,CASSHTSGSHEQYF
TRBJ2-1,-,-,TRBV13,TGTGCCAGCAGCTTAGACAGCTCAAGTGAGCAGTTCTTC,CASSLDSSSEQFF
TRBJ2-7,TRBD1,-,TRBV29-1,TGCAGCGTTGGGACAGGACTCTACGAGCAGTACTTC,CSVGTGLYEQYF
TRBJ2-2,-,-,TRBV18,TGTGCCAGCTCACCAAGTTTGACCGCCGGGGAGCTGTTTTTT,CASSPSLTAGELFF
TRBJ1-2,TRBD1,-,TRBV30,TGTGCCTGGGTACGGGAGGGACAGGCGTCAGGCTACACCTTC,CAWVREGQASGYTF
TRBJ1-3,-,once,TRBV10-1,TGCGCCAGCAGTGACACAGGGAACGGAAACACCATATATTTT,CASSDTGNGNTIYF
TRBJ2-3,-,-,TRBV4-1,TGCGCCAGCAGCCTATGGAGACAGTTAGACACAGATACGCAGTATTTT,CASSLWRQLDTDTQYF
TRBJ1-4,TRBD1,-,TRBV4-1,TGCGCCAGCAGCCAGACAGGGGGTGAAAAACTGTTTTTT,CASSQTGGEKLFF
TRBJ2-7,TRBD2,-,TRBV7-9,TGTGCCAGCAGCCCGGGACTAGCGGGAGACGAGCAGTACTTC,CASSPGLAGDEQYF
TRBJ2-5,-,-,TRBV7-9,TGTGCCAGCAGCTCAGTCCGCCACCTCCAAGAGACCCAGTACTTC,CASSSVRHLQETQYF
TRBJ2-1,TRBD2,-,TRBV11-1,TGTGCCAGCAGCTCGGGGCTAGCGGGAGGCAATGAGCAGTTCTTC,CASSSGLAGGNEQFF
TRBJ2-3,TRBD2,once,TRBV7-9,TGTGCCAGCAGCTTACTAGCGGGAGATACAGATACGCAGTATTTT,CASSLLAGDTDTQYF
TRBJ1-5,-,-,TRBV15,TGTGCCACCAGCAATGAGGGAAGGAGCAATCAGCCCCAGCATTTT,CATSNEGRSNQPQHF
TRBJ2-7,TRBD2,-,TRBV5-4,TGTGCCAGCAGCCCCGGAGGAGTAGCGGGAGGGAGTTCCCACGAGCAGTACTTC,CASSPGGVAGGSSHEQYF
TRBJ1-2,TRBD1,-,TRBV28,TGTGCCAGCAGTTCGGGACAGGCAAACTATGGCTACACCTTC,CASSSGQANYGYTF
TRBJ1-5,-,once,TRBV10-2,TGCGCCAGCAGTGACCCTTCAACTGGACAGCATTTT,CASSDPSTGQHF
TRBJ1-4,-,-,TRBV9,TGTGCCAGCAGCGTACCATCAATTGGGACATCCCAGGGAGAAAAACTGTTTTTT,CASSVPSIGTSQGEKLFF
TRBJ2-1,-,-,TRBV5-1,TGCGCCAGCAGCTTTTCTTTGTCTATCGATGAGCAGTTCTTC,CASSFSLSIDEQFF
TRBJ2-5,TRBD2,-,TRBV11-2,TGTGCCAGCAGCTTAGTCCCTGTACTAGCGGGCCCGCAAGAGACCCAGTACTTC,CASSLVPVLAGPQETQYF
TRBJ1-2,TRBD1,-,TRBV7-2,TGTGCCAGCAGCTTAGGACAGGGGGCCTATGGCTACACCTTC,CASSLGQGAYGYTF